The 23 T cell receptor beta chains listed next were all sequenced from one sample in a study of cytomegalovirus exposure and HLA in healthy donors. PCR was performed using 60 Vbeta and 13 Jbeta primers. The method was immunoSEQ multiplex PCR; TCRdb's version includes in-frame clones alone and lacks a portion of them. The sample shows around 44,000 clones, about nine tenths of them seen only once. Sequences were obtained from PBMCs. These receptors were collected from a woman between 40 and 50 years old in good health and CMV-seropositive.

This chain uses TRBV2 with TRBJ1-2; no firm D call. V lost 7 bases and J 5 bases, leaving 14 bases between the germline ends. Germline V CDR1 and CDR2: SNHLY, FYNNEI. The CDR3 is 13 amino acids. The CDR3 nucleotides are TGTGCCAGCATAAACCCCGCGGGGTATGGCTACACCTTC. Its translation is CASINPAGYGYTF.

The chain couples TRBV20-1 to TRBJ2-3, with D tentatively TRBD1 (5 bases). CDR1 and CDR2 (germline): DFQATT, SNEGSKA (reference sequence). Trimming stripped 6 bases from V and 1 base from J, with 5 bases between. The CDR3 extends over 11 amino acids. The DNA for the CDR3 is TGCAGTGCAGGGGGCACAGATACGCAGTATTTT. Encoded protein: CSAGGTDTQYF.

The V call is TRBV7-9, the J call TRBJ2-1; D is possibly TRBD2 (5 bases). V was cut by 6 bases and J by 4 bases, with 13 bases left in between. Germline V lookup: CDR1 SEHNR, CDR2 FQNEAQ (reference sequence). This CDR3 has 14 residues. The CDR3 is CASRLETRYNEQFF. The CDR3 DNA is TGTGCCAGCAGGCTCGAAACTAGATACAATGAGCAGTTCTTC.

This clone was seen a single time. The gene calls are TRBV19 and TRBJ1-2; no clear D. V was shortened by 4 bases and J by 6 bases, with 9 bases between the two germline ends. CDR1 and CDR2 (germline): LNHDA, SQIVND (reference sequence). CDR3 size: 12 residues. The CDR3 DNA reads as TGTGCCAGTAGTACGCCGGGTGATGGCTACACCTTC. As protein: CASSTPGDGYTF.

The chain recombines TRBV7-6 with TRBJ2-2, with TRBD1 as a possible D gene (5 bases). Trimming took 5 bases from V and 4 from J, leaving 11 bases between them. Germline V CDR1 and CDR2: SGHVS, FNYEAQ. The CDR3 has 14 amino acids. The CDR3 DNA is TGTGCCAGCAGCCTCACAGGATTCACCGGGGAGCTGTTTTTT. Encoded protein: CASSLTGFTGELFF.

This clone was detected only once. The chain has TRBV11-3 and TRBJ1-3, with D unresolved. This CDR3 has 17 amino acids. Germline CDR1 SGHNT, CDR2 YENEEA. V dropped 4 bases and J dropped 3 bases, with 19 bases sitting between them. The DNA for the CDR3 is TGTGCCAGCAGCTCTGGCGGCCCGGAAACAATTGGAAACACCATATATTTT. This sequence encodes CASSSGGPETIGNTIYF.

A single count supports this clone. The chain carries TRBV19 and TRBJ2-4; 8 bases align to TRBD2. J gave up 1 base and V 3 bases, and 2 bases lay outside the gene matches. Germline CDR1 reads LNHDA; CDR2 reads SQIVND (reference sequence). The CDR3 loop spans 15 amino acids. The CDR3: CASSIGGAAKNIQYF. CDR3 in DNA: TGTGCCAGTAGTATCGGGGGGGCGGCCAAAAACATTCAGTACTTC. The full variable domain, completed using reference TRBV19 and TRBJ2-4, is DGGITQSPKYLFRKEGQNVTLSCEQNLNHDAMYWYRQDPGQGLRLIYYSQIVNDFQKGDIAEGYSVSREKKESFPLTVTSAQKNPTAFYLCASSIGGAAKNIQYFGAGTRLSVL.

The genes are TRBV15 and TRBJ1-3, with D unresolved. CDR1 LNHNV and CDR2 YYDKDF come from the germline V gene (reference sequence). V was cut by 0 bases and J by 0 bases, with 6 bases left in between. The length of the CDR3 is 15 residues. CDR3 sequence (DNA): TGTGCCACCAGCAGAGATAGGAGCTCTGGAAACACCATATATTTT. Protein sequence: CATSRDRSSGNTIYF.

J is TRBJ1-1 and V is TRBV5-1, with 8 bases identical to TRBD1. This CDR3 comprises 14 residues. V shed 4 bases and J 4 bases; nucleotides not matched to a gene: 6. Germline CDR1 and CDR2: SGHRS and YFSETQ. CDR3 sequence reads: CASSLRGQGTEAFF. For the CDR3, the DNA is TGCGCCAGCAGCCTCAGGGGGCAGGGCACTGAAGCTTTCTTT.

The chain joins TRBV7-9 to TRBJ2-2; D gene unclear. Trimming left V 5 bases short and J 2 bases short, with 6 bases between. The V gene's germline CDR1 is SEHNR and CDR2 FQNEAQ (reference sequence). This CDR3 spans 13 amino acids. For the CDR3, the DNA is TGTGCCAGCAGCGGCCGAAACACCGGGGAGCTGTTTTTT. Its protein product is CASSGRNTGELFF.

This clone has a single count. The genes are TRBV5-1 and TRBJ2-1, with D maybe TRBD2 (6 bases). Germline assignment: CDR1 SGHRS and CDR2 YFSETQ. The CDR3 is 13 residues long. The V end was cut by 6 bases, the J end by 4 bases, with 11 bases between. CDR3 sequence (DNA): TGCGCCAGCAACGAAGCGGGTTACAATGAGCAGTTCTTC. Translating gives CASNEAGYNEQFF.

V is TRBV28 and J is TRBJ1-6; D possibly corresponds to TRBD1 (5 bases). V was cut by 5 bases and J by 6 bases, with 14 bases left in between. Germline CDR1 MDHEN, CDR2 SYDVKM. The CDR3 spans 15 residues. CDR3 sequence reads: CASSPKAGFNSPLHF. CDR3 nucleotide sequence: TGTGCCAGCAGTCCCAAGGCAGGGTTTAATTCACCCCTCCACTTT.

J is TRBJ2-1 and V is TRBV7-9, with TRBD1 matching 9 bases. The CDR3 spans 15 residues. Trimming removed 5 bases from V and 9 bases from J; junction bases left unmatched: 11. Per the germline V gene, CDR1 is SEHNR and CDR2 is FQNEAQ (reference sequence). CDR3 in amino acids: CASSPWTGEESEQFF. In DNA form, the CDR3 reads TGTGCCAGCAGCCCATGGACAGGGGAGGAAAGTGAGCAGTTCTTC.

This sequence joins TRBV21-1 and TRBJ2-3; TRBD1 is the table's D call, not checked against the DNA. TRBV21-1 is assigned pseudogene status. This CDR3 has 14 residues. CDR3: CASGPRGSKDTQYF. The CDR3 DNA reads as TGTGCCAGCGGGCCAAGGGGGTCTAAAGATACGCAGTATTTT.

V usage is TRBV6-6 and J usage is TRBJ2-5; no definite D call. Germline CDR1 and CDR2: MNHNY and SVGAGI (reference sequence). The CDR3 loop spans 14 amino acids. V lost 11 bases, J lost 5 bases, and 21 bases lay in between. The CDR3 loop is CAVTPASNRETQYF. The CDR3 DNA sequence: TGTGCCGTTACTCCAGCTAGTAATCGTGAGACCCAGTACTTC.

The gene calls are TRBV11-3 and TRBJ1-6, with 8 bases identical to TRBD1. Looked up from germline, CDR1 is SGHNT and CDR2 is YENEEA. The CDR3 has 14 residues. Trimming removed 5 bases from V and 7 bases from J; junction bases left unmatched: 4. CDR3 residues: CASSEGQVNSPLHF. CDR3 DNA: TGTGCCAGCAGCGAGGGACAGGTCAATTCACCCCTCCACTTT.

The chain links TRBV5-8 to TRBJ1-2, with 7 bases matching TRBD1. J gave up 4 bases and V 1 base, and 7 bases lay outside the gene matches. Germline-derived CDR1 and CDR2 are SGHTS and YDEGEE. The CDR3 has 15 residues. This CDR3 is CASSLWGQLTYGYTF. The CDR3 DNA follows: TGTGCCAGCAGCTTGTGGGGACAGCTAACCTATGGCTACACCTTC.

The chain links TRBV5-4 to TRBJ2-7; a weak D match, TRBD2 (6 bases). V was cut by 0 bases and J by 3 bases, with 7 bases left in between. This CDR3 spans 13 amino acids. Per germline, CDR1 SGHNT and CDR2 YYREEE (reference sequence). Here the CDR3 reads CASSLGGGYEQYF. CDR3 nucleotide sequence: TGTGCCAGCAGCTTGGGGGGAGGCTACGAGCAGTACTTC.

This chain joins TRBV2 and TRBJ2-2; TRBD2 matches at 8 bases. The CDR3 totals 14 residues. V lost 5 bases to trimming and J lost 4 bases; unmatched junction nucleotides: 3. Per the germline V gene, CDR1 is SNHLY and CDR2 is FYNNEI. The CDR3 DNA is TGTGCCAGCAGTATCCGGGGGGGCACCGGGGAGCTGTTTTTT. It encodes CASSIRGGTGELFF.

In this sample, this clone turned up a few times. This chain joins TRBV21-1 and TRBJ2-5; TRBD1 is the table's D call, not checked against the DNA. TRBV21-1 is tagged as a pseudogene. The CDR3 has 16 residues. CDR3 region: CASSERYIREQETQYF. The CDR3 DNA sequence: TGTGCCAGCAGCGAACGGTATATCAGGGAACAAGAGACCCAGTACTTC.

As DNA, the CDR3 is TGTGCCAGCAGTGAAGGGGCGAACACTGAAGCTTTCTTT. Translation gives CASSEGANTEAFF. The rearrangement links TRBV6-1 to TRBJ1-1, with D uncertain. This CDR3 spans 13 amino acids. V was trimmed by 1 base and J by 1 base, leaving 4 bases between them. Germline CDR1 and CDR2: MNHNS and SASEGT.

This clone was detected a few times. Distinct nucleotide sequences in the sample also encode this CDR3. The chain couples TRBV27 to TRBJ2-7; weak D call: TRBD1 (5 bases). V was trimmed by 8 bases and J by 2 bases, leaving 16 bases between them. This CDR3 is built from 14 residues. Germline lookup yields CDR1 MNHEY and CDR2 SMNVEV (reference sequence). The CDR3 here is CASGKQESAYEQYF. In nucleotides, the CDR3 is TGTGCCAGCGGCAAACAGGAGTCGGCCTACGAGCAGTACTTC.

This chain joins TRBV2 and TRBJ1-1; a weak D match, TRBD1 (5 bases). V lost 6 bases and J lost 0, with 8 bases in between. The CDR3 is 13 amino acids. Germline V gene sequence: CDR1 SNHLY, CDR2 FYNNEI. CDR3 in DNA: TGTGCCAGCAGGGTAGGGGTGAACACTGAAGCTTTCTTT. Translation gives CASRVGVNTEAFF.